This T cell receptor beta chain was documented in a study of beta chain features in type 1 diabetes. Study-level information: The study examined about 110,000,000 sorted cells across all samples. General study findings and limits: The similarity of naive, central memory and Treg TCRB repertoires appeared greater among patients than among healthy donors.

Germline CDR1 and CDR2: SEHNR and FQNEAQ (reference sequence). V was shortened by 2 bases and J by 2 bases, with 4 bases between the two germline ends. The CDR3 loop spans 14 amino acids. Per donor, one heparinised blood draw averaged about 116 mL. Sequencing targeted expressed TCRB transcripts, as all isolated RNA had been reverse transcribed. Only in-frame clones appear in the TCRdb table, and some are missing; sequencing was by immunoSEQ multiplex PCR. The sample holds 970,000 or so clones, about a sixth seen once. Ten or more counts support this clone. Its antigen remains unidentified. The chain combines TRBV7-9 with TRBJ2-6; D unclear. This receptor was identified in a woman aged 18-35 years in good health. Sequenced input: naive CD4+ T cells from blood. The CDR3 DNA sequence: TGTGCCAGCAGCTTATCCGCTGGGGCCAACGTCCTGACTTTC. Translation: CASSLSAGANVLTF.